A single sample gave rise to the 32 T cell receptor beta chains below, sequenced in a study of blood T cell repertoires in COVID-19. Profiling relied on immunoSEQ multiplex PCR, and the TCRdb table lists in-frame clones only, not all of them. Altogether about 210,000 clones are present, 70% to 90% being singletons, with the ten largest covering roughly 0.7%. Material for sequencing was peripheral blood. The receptors come from a man aged 35-49 years with acute or convalescent COVID-19.

The CDR3 nucleotides read TGTGCCAGCAGTTTAGCTGGGGGCGGGCAGCCCCAGCATTTT. This sequence encodes CASSLAGGGQPQHF. The rearrangement links TRBV27 to TRBJ1-5; D possibly corresponds to TRBD1 (6 bases). The CDR3 runs to 14 residues. Trimming took 2 bases from V and 7 from J, leaving 12 bases between them. Per the germline V gene, CDR1 is MNHEY and CDR2 is SMNVEV (reference sequence).

The V and J genes are TRBV9 and TRBJ2-5, with a weak D call TRBD2 (7 bases). The V end was cut by 0 bases, the J end by 1 base, with 10 bases between. This CDR3 has 15 amino acids. Germline V lookup: CDR1 SGDLS, CDR2 YYNGEE. The CDR3 DNA follows: TGTGCCAGCAGCGTAGATGGGGGGGCCCAAGAGACCCAGTACTTC. Translation gives CASSVDGGAQETQYF.

This clone was seen more than once but under ten times. The V gene is TRBV19, the J gene TRBJ2-7, with D maybe TRBD1 (6 bases). Germline V gives CDR1 LNHDA, CDR2 SQIVND (reference sequence). The ends were cut back, 1 base at V and 4 bases at J, with 11 bases in the middle. CDR3 length equals 14 residues. The CDR3 DNA sequence: TGTGCCAGTAGTATAGCAGGGGCGCGGTACGAGCAGTACTTC. It is translated as CASSIAGARYEQYF.

The genes are TRBV6-2 or TRBV6-3 and TRBJ1-6; TRBD1 agrees at 8 bases. Germline CDR1 reads MNHEY; CDR2 reads SVGEGT. The CDR3 runs to 15 residues. The junction had 2 bases not matched to a gene; V was cut back by 5 bases and J by 2 bases. This CDR3 reads CASSDRGAYNSPLHF. The CDR3 DNA follows: TGTGCCAGCAGTGACAGGGGCGCCTATAATTCACCCCTCCACTTT.

Regarding this clone: The same CDR3 arises from other DNA sequences in this sample as well. The J gene is TRBJ2-6, the V gene TRBV6-5; D possibly corresponds to TRBD1 (5 bases). Germline assignment: CDR1 MNHEY and CDR2 SVGAGI. This CDR3 is built from 14 residues. V was shortened by 6 bases and J by 0 bases, with 6 bases between the two germline ends. CDR3 in DNA: TGTGCCAGCAGAGGGGTCTCTGGGGCCAACGTCCTGACTTTC. As protein: CASRGVSGANVLTF.

The CDR3 spells CASSQAWGNPIPYEQYF. CDR3 nucleotides: TGTGCCAGCAGCCAAGCCTGGGGCAATCCCATCCCCTACGAGCAGTACTTC. The J gene is TRBJ2-7, the V gene TRBV3-1 (or the pseudogene TRBV3-2), with a possible D match to TRBD1 (5 bases). V was shortened by 1 base and J by 2 bases, with 18 bases between the two germline ends. Germline V gene lookup returns CDR1 LGHDT and CDR2 YNNKEL (reference sequence). The CDR3 covers 17 residues.

V usage is TRBV7-8 and J usage is TRBJ1-4; 7 positions agree with TRBD1. Germline V lookup: CDR1 SGHVS, CDR2 FQNEAQ. Germline trimming cut 5 bases from V and 3 bases from J; bases unmatched to any gene: 3. The CDR3 has 14 residues. The CDR3 coding sequence is TGTGCCAGCAGCCGGACAGGCCCTAATGAAAAACTGTTTTTT. It is translated as CASSRTGPNEKLFF.

The chain couples TRBV3-1 (or the pseudogene TRBV3-2) to TRBJ2-4; 7 nucleotides align to TRBD2. Germline CDR1 and CDR2: LGHDT and YNNKEL (reference sequence). This CDR3 contains 17 residues. J was trimmed by 0 bases and V by 1 base; bases with no gene match: 6. CDR3 sequence reads: CASSQVRGGTAKNIQYF. The CDR3 region has the DNA TGTGCCAGCAGCCAAGTCCGCGGGGGAACAGCCAAAAACATTCAGTACTTC.

On this clone: This sample also contains other DNA sequences that code for the same CDR3. Here the CDR3 reads CASSSGQPSTDTQYF. CDR3 coding DNA: TGCGCCAGCAGCTCGGGACAGCCTAGCACAGATACGCAGTATTTT. V gene TRBV5-1 combines with J gene TRBJ2-3; 7 bases align to TRBD1. The junction had 4 bases not matched to a gene; V was cut back by 3 bases and J by 0 bases. The length of the CDR3 is 15 residues. The V gene's germline CDR1 is SGHRS and CDR2 YFSETQ.

This clone was counted between two and nine times. The chain couples TRBV28 to TRBJ1-5; no firm D call. Germline V gene sequence: CDR1 MDHEN, CDR2 SYDVKM. This CDR3 spans 13 amino acids. Between the trimmed V and J ends, which lost 6 bases and 8 bases, there was a span of 14 bases. The DNA of the CDR3 is TGTGCCAGCAGCCGAGGGATTCGAAAGCCCCAGCATTTT. Its protein is CASSRGIRKPQHF.

In the case of this clone: Different DNA sequences within this sample yield the same CDR3. The chain recombines TRBV5-1 with TRBJ2-7; 7 nucleotides align to TRBD1. Germline CDR1 SGHRS, CDR2 YFSETQ. The ends lost 0 bases at V and 3 bases at J; junction bases unmatched: 6. The CDR3 runs to 15 residues. The CDR3 spells CASSLAETGLYEQYF. The CDR3 DNA is TGCGCCAGCAGCTTGGCCGAGACAGGGCTCTACGAGCAGTACTTC.

The chain combines TRBV4-3 with TRBJ2-7; D may be TRBD2 (5 bases). CDR1 is LGHNA and CDR2 is YSLEER in the germline V gene. Trimming removed 3 bases at V and 2 bases at J, with 20 bases between. The CDR3 sequence is 17 residues long. The CDR3 nucleotides are TGCGCCAGCAGCCAGGGTTCTTTAGCGATCACCACCTACGAGCAGTACTTC. Encoded protein: CASSQGSLAITTYEQYF.

This clone has just one count. The chain has TRBV19 and TRBJ2-1; a possible D gene is TRBD2 (6 bases). V was clipped by 3 bases and J by 0 bases, with 12 bases between them. Per germline, CDR1 LNHDA and CDR2 SQIVND (reference sequence). This CDR3 comprises 16 residues. CDR3 sequence (DNA): TGTGCCAGTAGTATGAAGACAGCGGGCTCCTACAATGAGCAGTTCTTC. Protein: CASSMKTAGSYNEQFF.

This clone was counted once. The rearrangement links TRBV5-1 to TRBJ2-3, with 8 bases lining up with TRBD1. V lost 4 bases and J lost 2; bases outside the gene matches: 6. Germline CDR1 SGHRS, CDR2 YFSETQ. CDR3 length equals 15 residues. The CDR3 DNA follows: TGCGCCAGCAGCATCAGGGGGCTCCACACAGATACGCAGTATTTT. As protein: CASSIRGLHTDTQYF.

V usage is TRBV27 and J usage is TRBJ2-5, with 8 bases that match TRBD2. The trim removed 0 bases at V and 2 bases at J, leaving 8 bases unmatched. The CDR3 spans 17 residues. Germline loops: CDR1 MNHEY, CDR2 SMNVEV (reference sequence). The CDR3 sequence is CASSLSRLAGSQETQYF. CDR3 bases: TGTGCCAGCAGTTTATCGAGGCTAGCGGGCTCTCAAGAGACCCAGTACTTC.

The CDR3 DNA is TGTGCCAGCAGCCCGGGGGGCCTGGGCGGCTACACCTTC. As protein: CASSPGGLGGYTF. This chain joins TRBV6-5 and TRBJ1-2, with a weak D call TRBD1 (6 bases). The CDR3 length is 13 residues. Germline loops: CDR1 MNHEY, CDR2 SVGAGI. Trimming pared 6 bases from V and 8 bases from J, leaving 16 bases between.

This clone was counted between two and nine times. The CDR3 region has the DNA TGTGCCAGCTCACCACCCAAACTAGCGGGGCCCTACGAGCAGTACTTC. Amino acid sequence: CASSPPKLAGPYEQYF. The rearrangement joins TRBV18 to TRBJ2-7; TRBD2 agrees at 10 bases. V trimming: 0 bases; J trimming: 2 bases; junction bases outside the gene matches: 4. CDR3 size: 16 residues. Germline V CDR1 and CDR2: KGHSH, LQKENI.

In this sample, this clone turned up once. The chain has TRBV28 and TRBJ1-4, with D possibly matching TRBD1 (5 bases). The germline CDR1 and CDR2 sequences are MDHEN and SYDVKM. Trimming took off 7 bases at V and 6 bases at J, with 12 bases between the two ends. The CDR3 covers 13 residues. The CDR3 region is CASNPQGDEKLFF. In DNA, the CDR3 is TGTGCCAGCAATCCCCAAGGGGATGAAAAACTGTTTTTT.

The genes are TRBV4-1 and TRBJ2-1; TRBD2 agrees at 9 bases. The CDR3 has 17 residues. Germline assignment: CDR1 MGHRA and CDR2 YSYEKL. V lost 4 bases, J lost 0 bases, and 7 bases stayed unmatched. The CDR3 nucleotides read TGCGCCAGCAGCCCTCCTAGCGGGGCGAGCTCCTACAATGAGCAGTTCTTC. It codes for CASSPPSGASSYNEQFF.

The chain employs TRBV28 and TRBJ1-5, with unresolved D. Trimming took off 6 bases at V and 15 bases at J, with 21 bases between the two ends. In germline, CDR1 is MDHEN, CDR2 SYDVKM. This CDR3 region has 13 residues. As DNA, the CDR3 is TGTGCCAGCAGACCTCGACCCCCCACGGAGATGCATTTT. Its protein is CASRPRPPTEMHF.

This clone was picked up one time. The gene calls are TRBV27 and TRBJ1-4; D is undetermined. Germline CDR1 is MNHEY and CDR2 is SMNVEV (reference sequence). This CDR3 region has 12 residues. V was trimmed by 7 bases and J by 4 bases, leaving 7 bases between them. The CDR3 reads CASTSRNEKLFF. The CDR3 DNA is TGTGCCAGCACCTCCCGTAATGAAAAACTGTTTTTT.

This clone was seen just once. The gene calls are TRBV11-2 and TRBJ2-5, with 10 bases aligning to TRBD1. V dropped 1 base and J dropped 1; count of bases not matched to a gene: 0. Germline loops: CDR1 SGHAT, CDR2 FQNNGV. The CDR3 is 15 amino acids. CDR3 sequence reads: CASSLGDRGQETQYF. For the CDR3, the DNA is TGTGCCAGCAGCTTAGGGGACAGGGGCCAAGAGACCCAGTACTTC.

This chain joins TRBV5-1 and TRBJ2-2; possible D gene TRBD2, 5 bases. Germline V gene data show CDR1 as SGHRS and CDR2 as YFSETQ. The CDR3 contains 16 residues. The germline V and J ends were trimmed by 5 bases and 2 bases, with 16 bases remaining between them. This CDR3 is CASSLQGLENTGELFF. The CDR3 region has the DNA TGCGCCAGCAGTTTACAAGGACTCGAAAACACCGGGGAGCTGTTTTTT.

The chain recombines TRBV19 with TRBJ2-1; the match to TRBD2 covers 10 bases. This CDR3 contains 16 residues. The junction had 10 bases not matched to a gene; V was cut back by 7 bases and J by 4 bases. CDR1 and CDR2 (germline): LNHDA, SQIVND (reference sequence). The CDR3 region has the DNA TGTGCCAGTACTTCCTTGGGGACTAGCGCATACAATGAGCAGTTCTTC. Amino acid sequence: CASTSLGTSAYNEQFF.

The chain joins TRBV7-2 to TRBJ1-2, with D maybe TRBD1 (6 bases). The germline CDR1 and CDR2 sequences are SGHTA and FQGNSA. This CDR3 comprises 17 residues. Trimming cost V 5 bases and J 1 base, with 20 bases left between them. The CDR3 DNA reads as TGTGCCAGCAGCGACCAGCACGGACAGATGATTAACTATGGCTACACCTTC. This gives the protein CASSDQHGQMINYGYTF. Full variable domain (rest looked up from reference TRBV7-2 and TRBJ1-2): GAGVSQSPSNKVTEKGKDVELRCDPISGHTALYWYRQSLGQGLEFLIYFQGNSAPDKSGLPSDRFSAERTGGSVSTLTIQRTQQEDSAVYLCASSDQHGQMINYGYTFGSGTRLTVV.

The gene calls are TRBV6-5 and TRBJ2-7; D is perhaps TRBD1 (6 bases). Germline V gene data show CDR1 as MNHEY and CDR2 as SVGAGI. V was clipped by 0 bases and J by 5 bases, with 17 bases between them. The CDR3 spans 16 residues. The CDR3 is CASSYSSLGQIHEQYF. In DNA, the CDR3 is TGTGCCAGCAGTTACTCGAGCCTGGGACAAATCCACGAGCAGTACTTC.

The chain carries TRBV6-5 and TRBJ1-1, with D unresolved. V was shortened by 6 bases and J by 3 bases, with 8 bases between the two germline ends. The CDR3 is 12 amino acids. CDR1 and CDR2 from the germline V gene are MNHEY and SVGAGI. The CDR3 sequence is CASRWADTEAFF. Written as DNA, the CDR3 is TGTGCCAGCAGATGGGCAGACACTGAAGCTTTCTTT.

V and J are TRBV5-1 and TRBJ1-4; 8 bases agree with TRBD1. The germline CDR1 and CDR2 sequences are SGHRS and YFSETQ. The CDR3 consists of 17 residues. V dropped 3 bases and J dropped 8; count of bases not matched to a gene: 15. CDR3 amino acids: CASSSTITGGREEKLFF. The DNA of the CDR3 is TGCGCCAGCAGCTCAACAATTACAGGGGGGAGAGAGGAAAAACTGTTTTTT.

The rearrangement links TRBV5-1 to TRBJ2-7; 7 bases align to TRBD2. The CDR3 runs to 14 residues. Germline V gives CDR1 SGHRS, CDR2 YFSETQ. With 4 bases clipped from V and 3 bases from J, the junction kept 7 bases outside the gene matches. CDR3 region: CASSRGLGDYEQYF. For the CDR3, the DNA is TGCGCCAGCAGCCGTGGACTAGGGGACTACGAGCAGTACTTC. Variable domain in full (rest from reference TRBV5-1 and TRBJ2-7): KAGVTQTPRYLIKTRGQQVTLSCSPISGHRSVSWYQQTPGQGLQFLFEYFSETQRNKGNFPGRFSGRQFSNSRSEMNVSTLELGDSALYLCASSRGLGDYEQYFGPGTRLTVT.

This clone was counted a single time. The chain joins TRBV18 to TRBJ2-5; D unresolved. The CDR3 is made up of 12 amino acids. CDR1 KGHSH and CDR2 LQKENI come from the germline V gene. Between the trimmed V and J ends, which lost 4 bases and 2 bases, there was a span of 5 bases. CDR3 DNA: TGTGCCAGCTCACTAGATCAAGAGACCCAGTACTTC. Amino acids: CASSLDQETQYF.

This rearrangement joins TRBV6-2 or TRBV6-3 to TRBJ2-3; D is ambiguous. Germline V lookup: CDR1 MNHEY, CDR2 SVGEGT. The CDR3 runs to 14 residues. Trimming took 4 bases from V and 0 from J, leaving 8 bases between them. Here the CDR3 DNA reads TGTGCCAGCAGTTCGTGGGCCAGCACAGATACGCAGTATTTT. Encoded protein: CASSSWASTDTQYF.

This chain connects TRBV11-3 to TRBJ2-3, with TRBD2 matching 12 bases. The CDR3 consists of 14 residues. Per germline, CDR1 SGHNT and CDR2 YENEEA. With V trimmed by 5 bases and J by 6 bases, 3 bases remained unmatched. The CDR3 sequence is CASSPGLAGDTQYF. The DNA for the CDR3 is TGTGCCAGCAGCCCCGGACTAGCGGGGGATACGCAGTATTTT.